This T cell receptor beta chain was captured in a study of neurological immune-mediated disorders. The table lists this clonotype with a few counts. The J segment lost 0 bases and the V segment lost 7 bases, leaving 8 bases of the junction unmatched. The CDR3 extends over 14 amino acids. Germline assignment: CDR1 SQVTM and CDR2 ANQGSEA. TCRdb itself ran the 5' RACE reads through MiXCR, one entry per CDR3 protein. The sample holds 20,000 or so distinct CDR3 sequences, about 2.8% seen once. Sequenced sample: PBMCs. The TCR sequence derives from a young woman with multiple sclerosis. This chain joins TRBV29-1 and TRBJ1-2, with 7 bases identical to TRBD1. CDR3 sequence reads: CSAMDRSANYGYTF. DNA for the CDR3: TGCAGCGCCATGGACAGGTCCGCTAACTATGGCTACACCTTC. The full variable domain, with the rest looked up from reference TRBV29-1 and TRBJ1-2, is SAVISQKPSRDICQRGTSLTIQCQVDSQVTMMFWYRQQPGQSLTLIATANQGSEATYESGFVIDKFPISRPNLTFSTLTVSNMSPEDSSIYLCSAMDRSANYGYTFGSGTRLTVV.